This T cell receptor beta chain was observed in a study of response to subunit inactivated influenza vaccine. Overall study results and limits: Each seasonal flu vaccination may recruit only limited new T cells, authors suggested.

As for this clonotype: Its cognate antigen is unknown.

Germline CDR1 SEHNR, CDR2 FQNEAQ (reference sequence). V shed 8 bases, J shed 0 bases, and the junction held 10 bases outside the gene matches. The CDR3 has 16 residues. Each CDR3 protein is one row after TCRdb ran MiXCR on the RT-PCR reads. This sample has approximately 680,000 distinct CDR3 sequences; around 16% occur once, and the top ten carry around a tenth. The TCR originated in a man over 45 who received an inactivated influenza vaccine. The source material was PBMCs from blood, sampled 11 to 12 days after vaccination. The genes are TRBV7-9 and TRBJ1-1; TRBD1 matches at 9 bases. The CDR3 protein is CASLSGQGSVNTEAFF. The CDR3 coding sequence is TGTGCCAGCCTTTCGGGACAGGGTTCAGTGAACACTGAAGCTTTCTTT.